A single sample is the source of the 32 T cell receptor gamma chains below, sequenced in a study of gamma delta lymphoproliferative disorders and STAT genes. PBMCs from patients and controls supplied the genomic DNA for sequencing. TCRdb reran clone calling via CATT on the multiplex PCR reads. The data hold about a thousand gamma-chain clones, with over 25% observed a single time. Sequenced: blood. The receptors originated from a human donor in good health.

By sample fraction, this clone is large. Compared with germline, one end of the junction differs, possibly owing to a read error. The chain links TRGV4 to TRGJ1 or TRGJ2. TCRdb does not report a J gene; here it was assigned by matching the DNA to germline references. This CDR3 is 10 amino acids long. Per germline, CDR1 EGSTGY and CDR2 YDSYTSSV. The CDR3 here is CATWDYEKLF. The CDR3 nucleotides read TGTGCCACCTGGGATTATGAGAAACTCTTT.

This clone is labeled medium-sized. The chain links TRGV11 to TRGJ1 or TRGJ2. Here the J gene came from matching the DNA to germline, since TCRdb omits it. TRGV11 is sorted into the ORF group, with uncertain function. CDR3 size: 16 residues. The trim removed 8 bases at V and 8 bases at J, leaving 21 bases unmatched. The CDR3 is CACWTESKKGGHKKLF. In DNA, the CDR3 is TGTGCCTGCTGGACCGAATCGAAAAAGGGGGGCCATAAGAAACTCTTT.

This clone is classed as large. The chain combines TRGV2 with TRGJP2. TCRdb is silent on the J gene; assignment here came from matching the DNA to germline. V shed 2 bases and J 10 bases; nucleotides not matched to a gene: 10. The CDR3 length is 14 residues. Per germline, CDR1 EGSNGY and CDR2 YDSYNSKV. CDR3: CATWDVNVVWIKTF. The CDR3 DNA is TGTGCCACCTGGGACGTCAACGTAGTTTGGATCAAGACGTTT.

The chain joins TRGV4 to TRGJ1 or TRGJ2. The J gene is not listed in TCRdb, so it was assigned here from a DNA match to germline. CDR3 length: 16 residues. V gave up 5 bases and J gave up 2 bases; unmatched junction bases: 15. CDR1 is EGSTGY, CDR2 YDSYTSSV, per germline. The DNA of the CDR3 is TGTGCCACCTGGGCCTCACCCAAACGGGATTATTATAAGAAACTCTTT. It encodes CATWASPKRDYYKKLF.

V and J are TRGV4 and TRGJ1 or TRGJ2. Germline matching of the DNA provided the J gene here, since TCRdb leaves it blank. This CDR3 is built from 11 residues. Per germline, CDR1 EGSTGY and CDR2 YDSYTSSV. The ends lost 3 bases at V and 10 bases at J; junction bases unmatched: 6. CDR3 nucleotide sequence: TGTGCCACCTGGGATAAGGTGAAGAAACTCTTT. This codes for CATWDKVKKLF.

This clone is termed medium-sized. The rearrangement links TRGV4 to TRGJ1 or TRGJ2. TCRdb does not report a J gene; here it was assigned by matching the DNA to germline references. The germline gives CDR1 EGSTGY, CDR2 YDSYTSSV. The CDR3 covers 14 residues. The J segment lost 3 bases and the V segment lost 3 bases, leaving 8 bases of the junction unmatched. The CDR3 nucleotides read TGTGCCACCTGGGATCGTTGTATTTATTATAAGAAACTCTTT. This sequence encodes CATWDRCIYYKKLF.

This chain links TRGV10 with TRGJP1. Matching the DNA to germline supplied the J gene, which TCRdb does not give. TRGV10 is an ORF for which the function is uncertain. The V gene end was trimmed by 8 bases and the J gene end by 4 bases; junction bases not matched to a gene: 8. The CDR3 runs to 14 residues. The CDR3 nucleotides read TGTGCTGCGTGGGATTGGGTCACTGGTTGGTTCAAGATATTT. As protein: CAAWDWVTGWFKIF.

This chain joins TRGV10 and TRGJ1 or TRGJ2. TCRdb records no J gene; here it was assigned by comparing the DNA to germline. TRGV10 is annotated as an ORF whose role is uncertain. V lost 8 bases and J lost 3; bases outside the gene matches: 14. The CDR3 contains 15 residues. CDR3 residues: CAAWDYDGIYYKKLF. The DNA of the CDR3 is TGTGCTGCGTGGGATTATGACGGAATTTATTATAAGAAACTCTTT.

The chain links TRGV4 to TRGJ1 or TRGJ2. This CDR3 is 9 amino acids long. CDR1 EGSTGY and CDR2 YDSYTSSV come from the germline V gene. J was trimmed by 9 bases and V by 8 bases; bases with no gene match: 4. The chain's CDR3 is CATYPKKLF. The CDR3, as DNA: TGTGCCACCTATCCTAAGAAACTCTTT.

This clone is large by share. The chain is built from TRGV3 and TRGJ1 or TRGJ2. Assignment of the J gene here rests on matching the DNA to germline, because TCRdb gives none. V shed 0 bases and J 6 bases; nucleotides not matched to a gene: 2. Germline V gene sequence: CDR1 VTNTFY, CDR2 YDVSTARD (reference sequence). The CDR3 runs 12 residues. Written as DNA, the CDR3 is TGTGCCACCTGGGACAGGCGTTATAAGAAACTCTTT. Protein sequence: CATWDRRYKKLF.

This clone is classed as medium-sized. The chain has TRGV9 and TRGJP1. The J gene was not available in TCRdb and was assigned here by matching the DNA to germline segments. The CDR3 has 16 amino acids. V lost 2 bases and J lost 13; bases outside the gene matches: 19. Germline CDR1 and CDR2: GITISATS and ISYDGTV (reference sequence). CDR3 loop: CALWEESRARYKFKIF. The DNA for the CDR3 is TGTGCCTTGTGGGAGGAGTCTAGAGCCAGATATAAGTTCAAGATATTT.

This clone is deemed large. The V and J genes are TRGV10 and TRGJ1 or TRGJ2. The J gene, absent from TCRdb, was called here by matching the DNA to germline. TRGV10 is reported as an ORF; its role is uncertain. The junction had 6 bases not matched to a gene; V was cut back by 8 bases and J by 10 bases. The CDR3 is made up of 10 amino acids. CDR3 residues: CAAWESKKLF. CDR3 DNA: TGTGCTGCGTGGGAATCCAAGAAACTCTTT.

Concerning this clone itself: The DNA is left out, because the CDR3 cannot be placed on it with certainty; the CDR3 is given as TCRdb lists it. The CDR3 here is CTTVPAGLGVSSDWIKTF. The V gene is listed as TRGV11; no J gene was called. TRGV11 qualifies as an ORF whose function is uncertain. The CDR3 extends over 18 residues, inclusive of both ends.

This clone ranks as large. This sequence joins TRGV11 and TRGJ1 or TRGJ2. Matching the DNA to germline supplied the J gene, which TCRdb does not give. TRGV11 is given ORF status, its function remaining uncertain. CDR3 length: 13 residues. J was trimmed by 9 bases and V by 2 bases; bases with no gene match: 7. The CDR3 DNA reads TGTGCCTGCTGGATTAGGCTCCTATTTAAGAAACTCTTT. Encoded protein: CACWIRLLFKKLF.

CDR3 nucleotide sequence: TGTGCCACCTGGGATAAACCCACAAGGGATTGGATCAAGACGTTT. It yields the protein CATWDKPTRDWIKTF. The chain carries TRGV8 and TRGJP2. No J gene is reported in TCRdb; it was inferred here by comparing the DNA with germline. From germline, CDR1 is VENAVY and CDR2 YDSYNSRV. CDR3 length: 15 amino acids. Trimming at V came to 2 bases and at J to 8 bases, leaving 11 bases not matched to a gene.

By sample share, this clone is medium-sized. The chain is built from TRGV9 and TRGJ1 or TRGJ2. The J gene, absent from TCRdb, was called here by matching the DNA to germline. The J segment lost 10 bases and the V segment lost 11 bases, leaving 11 bases of the junction unmatched. Per germline, CDR1 GITISATS and CDR2 ISYDGTV (reference sequence). The CDR3 covers 10 residues. The DNA for the CDR3 is TGTGCCTCTCCTTCACTCAAGAAACTCTTT. As protein: CASPSLKKLF.

Relative to its sample, this clone is medium-sized (0.01 to 0.1%). The chain has TRGV2 and TRGJ1 or TRGJ2. In the absence of a J gene in TCRdb, the DNA was matched to germline to assign it here. V dropped 0 bases and J dropped 3; count of bases not matched to a gene: 8. The CDR3 covers 15 residues. CDR1 is EGSNGY, CDR2 YDSYNSKV, per germline. The DNA for the CDR3 is TGTGCCACCTGGGACGGGCGTTTAAGTTATTATAAGAAACTCTTT. It specifies CATWDGRLSYYKKLF.

The chain recombines TRGV10 with TRGJ1 or TRGJ2. Since TCRdb gives no J gene, matching the DNA to germline was used here to assign it. TRGV10 is flagged as an ORF with uncertain function. There are 12 residues in the CDR3. V trimming: 8 bases; J trimming: 7 bases; junction bases outside the gene matches: 9. The CDR3 here is CAAWGPRYKKLF. In DNA, the CDR3 is TGTGCTGCGTGGGGCCCTAGGTATAAGAAACTCTTT.

The V and J genes are TRGV4 and TRGJP1. The J gene, missing from TCRdb, was assigned here through DNA to germline matching. CDR3 size: 14 residues. Germline values: CDR1 EGSTGY, CDR2 YDSYTSSV. With 8 bases clipped from V and 2 bases from J, the junction kept 8 bases outside the gene matches. Written as DNA, the CDR3 is TGTGCCACCTTCCATATGACCACTGGTTGGTTCAAGATATTT. Its protein product is CATFHMTTGWFKIF.

By share, this clone ranks as medium-sized. The chain couples TRGV11 to TRGJP2. TCRdb lists no J gene, so it was determined here by aligning the DNA to germline. TRGV11 qualifies as an ORF whose function is uncertain. The ends lost 14 bases at V and 3 bases at J; junction bases unmatched: 6. This CDR3 region has 12 residues. CDR3 DNA sequence: TGTGCCTCCGGAGGTAGTGATTGGATCAAGACGTTT. Translated: CASGGSDWIKTF.

This rearrangement joins TRGV10 to TRGJP1. TCRdb is silent on the J gene; assignment here came from matching the DNA to germline. TRGV10 is labeled an ORF, and its function is uncertain. The CDR3 spans 15 residues. J was trimmed by 6 bases and V by 8 bases; bases with no gene match: 13. The CDR3: CAAWDLRRAGWFKIF. The CDR3 coding sequence is TGTGCTGCGTGGGATTTGAGGCGGGCTGGTTGGTTCAAGATATTT.

By sample fraction, this clone is large (0.1 to 1%). This chain uses TRGV2 with TRGJ1 or TRGJ2. Assignment of the J gene here rests on matching the DNA to germline, because TCRdb gives none. CDR1 and CDR2 from the germline V gene are EGSNGY and YDSYNSKV. V was pared by 4 bases and J by 6 bases, with 9 bases of the junction left unmatched. This CDR3 contains 13 residues. DNA for the CDR3: TGTGCCACCTGGGAGACGATGCGTTATAAGAAACTCTTT. Encoded protein: CATWETMRYKKLF.

Within the sample, this clone is large. This rearrangement joins TRGV2 to TRGJP2. TCRdb records no J gene; here it was assigned by comparing the DNA to germline. The CDR3 consists of 15 residues. Trimming took 9 bases from V and 2 from J; bases not matched to a gene: 12. CDR1 is EGSNGY and CDR2 is YDSYNSKV in the germline V gene. CDR3 DNA: TGTGCCACCCATACGGAGTTCAGTAGTGATTGGATCAAGACGTTT. This gives the protein CATHTEFSSDWIKTF.

By share, this clone ranks as hyperexpanded. The identical CDR3 is also encoded by other nucleotide sequences in the sample. The chain joins TRGV9 to TRGJ1 or TRGJ2. As TCRdb names no J gene, one was assigned here on the basis of a DNA match to germline. CDR1 and CDR2 from the germline V gene are GITISATS and ISYDGTV (reference sequence). The V segment lost 0 bases and the J segment 5 bases; nucleotides outside the gene matches: 4. CDR3 length: 13 amino acids. The CDR3 here is CALWEVRDYKKLF. CDR3 in DNA: TGTGCCTTGTGGGAGGTGCGGGATTATAAGAAACTCTTT.

The V call is TRGV5, the J call TRGJ1 or TRGJ2. The J gene, absent from TCRdb, was called here by matching the DNA to germline. The V and J ends lost 5 bases and 10 bases, in that order; junction bases with no gene match: 8. The CDR3 extends over 11 amino acids. Germline assignment: CDR1 VINAFY and CDR2 YDVSNSKD. CDR3 DNA: TGTGCCACCTGGGCCGTCGACAAGAAACTCTTT. This gives the protein CATWAVDKKLF.

This clone counts as medium-sized (0.01 to 0.1%). The chain combines TRGV4 with TRGJ1 or TRGJ2. TCRdb records no J gene; here it was assigned by comparing the DNA to germline. The junction had 2 bases not matched to a gene; V was cut back by 4 bases and J by 2 bases. The germline CDR1 and CDR2 sequences are EGSTGY and YDSYTSSV. The CDR3 runs to 12 residues. The CDR3 DNA follows: TGTGCCACCTGGGAAGATTATTATAAGAAACTCTTT. Translated, it gives CATWEDYYKKLF.

The CDR3 region is CACPLSDWIKTF. The CDR3, as DNA: TGTGCCTGCCCCCTGAGTGATTGGATCAAGACGTTT. The rearrangement joins TRGV11 to TRGJP2. TCRdb leaves out the J gene; it was filled in here by matching the DNA to germline. TRGV11 is flagged as an ORF with uncertain function. Trimming at V came to 12 bases and at J to 5 bases, leaving 6 bases not matched to a gene. This CDR3 contains 12 residues.

The table lists this clone with a few counts. At one boundary the junction diverges from the germline segment, which might be a read error. The rearrangement uses TRGV10 and TRGJP1. The J gene is not listed in TCRdb, so it was assigned here from a DNA match to germline. TRGV10 is recorded as an ORF, its role being uncertain. The CDR3 has 12 residues. The CDR3 DNA sequence: TGCGCGGGATCGAATTTTGGTTGGTTCAAGATATTT. This sequence encodes CAGSNFGWFKIF.

By sample share, this clone is medium-sized. The chain combines TRGV9 with TRGJ1 or TRGJ2. As TCRdb names no J gene, one was assigned here on the basis of a DNA match to germline. CDR1 is GITISATS, CDR2 ISYDGTV, per germline (reference sequence). CDR3 size: 11 residues. The ends lost 0 bases at V and 11 bases at J; junction bases unmatched: 4. CDR3 nucleotides: TGTGCCTTGTGGGAGGTGCCTGAGAAACTCTTT. Amino acids: CALWEVPEKLF.

This clone was seen a handful of times. The chain links TRGV2 to TRGJ1 or TRGJ2. No J gene was available from TCRdb, and it was assigned here by a germline match of the DNA. Germline lookup yields CDR1 EGSNGY and CDR2 YDSYNSKV. V was pared by 0 bases and J by 10 bases, with 6 bases of the junction left unmatched. The CDR3 length is 12 residues. CDR3 DNA: TGTGCCACCTGGGACGGGCCGAGGAAGAAACTCTTT. Its protein product is CATWDGPRKKLF.

This clone was seen a handful of times. J is TRGJ1 or TRGJ2 and V is TRGV8. TCRdb leaves out the J gene; it was filled in here by matching the DNA to germline. CDR1 and CDR2 from the germline V gene are VENAVY and YDSYNSRV. The V and J ends lost 3 bases and 11 bases, in that order; junction bases with no gene match: 10. The CDR3 has 12 amino acids. CDR3 region: CATWDVSGEKLF. In DNA form, the CDR3 reads TGTGCCACCTGGGATGTCTCGGGTGAGAAACTCTTT.

The V gene is TRGV10, but the J gene lacks a call. TRGV10 is an open reading frame, and its role is uncertain. This CDR3 contains 10 residues. CDR3 sequence: CAAWDPTGLF. Written as DNA, the CDR3 is TGCGCTGCGTGGGATCCCACGGGGCTCTTT.